A selection of T cell receptor beta chains follows, all from one sample in a study of siplizumab effects on memory and regulatory T cells. Data came from immunoSEQ multiplex PCR; TCRdb stores just in-frame clones and leaves some out. The table shows roughly 120,000 clones, with more than 90% occurring only once. Sequenced material: CD4+ T cells sorted from blood. These receptors were obtained from a human donor in good health. The CDR3 runs from the conserved cysteine through the conserved F or W. The order of the fields is D gene, clone size, J gene, V gene, CDR3 DNA, CDR3 protein. A D gene is named only where the DNA matches it firmly. Only some rows state a clone size, as once, few, many or a class for expanded clones.

d_gene: -
abundance: -
j_gene: TRBJ2-3
v_gene: TRBV2
CDR3nt: TGTGCCAGCATTTCGGAGCGCCCCACAGATACGCAGTATTTT
CDR3aa: CASISERPTDTQYF

d_gene: -
abundance: -
j_gene: TRBJ1-4
v_gene: TRBV6-5
CDR3nt: TGTGCCAGCAGTTACAGTACCCATACCCGGGAAAAACTGTTTTTT
CDR3aa: CASSYSTHTREKLFF

d_gene: TRBD2
abundance: -
j_gene: TRBJ2-1
v_gene: TRBV4-1
CDR3nt: TGCGCCAGCAGCCAGACGGGGGGGACTAGCGGGAGATCGGAGCAGTTCTTC
CDR3aa: CASSQTGGTSGRSEQFF

d_gene: -
abundance: -
j_gene: TRBJ2-2
v_gene: TRBV11-3
CDR3nt: TGTGCCAGCAGCCCGGGGTACCCCGGCGGGGAGCTGTTTTTT
CDR3aa: CASSPGYPGGELFF

d_gene: -
abundance: -
j_gene: TRBJ1-1
v_gene: TRBV5-1
CDR3nt: TGCGCCAGCAGCTTTAGGGGGTTGAACACTGAAGCTTTCTTT
CDR3aa: CASSFRGLNTEAFF

d_gene: -
abundance: few
j_gene: TRBJ1-6
v_gene: TRBV6-6
CDR3nt: TGTGCCAGCAGTTACGGACAGAATAATTCACCCCTCCACTTT
CDR3aa: CASSYGQNNSPLHF

d_gene: -
abundance: -
j_gene: TRBJ2-6
v_gene: TRBV7-8
CDR3nt: TGTGCCAGCAGCCTCGAACTCCGGGGGACCTCTGGGGCCAACGTCCTGACTTTC
CDR3aa: CASSLELRGTSGANVLTF

d_gene: -
abundance: -
j_gene: TRBJ2-7
v_gene: TRBV30
CDR3nt: TGTGCCTGGAGTGTACAAGGACAGCAGTACTTC
CDR3aa: CAWSVQGQQYF

d_gene: TRBD2
abundance: -
j_gene: TRBJ2-1
v_gene: TRBV5-1
CDR3nt: TGCGCCAGCAGTCCAGGACTAGCGGGAGACAATGAGCAGTTCTTC
CDR3aa: CASSPGLAGDNEQFF

d_gene: -
abundance: -
j_gene: TRBJ2-5
v_gene: TRBV6-5
CDR3nt: TGTGCCAGCAGTTACAACAGGGCAAAAGAGACCCAGTACTTC
CDR3aa: CASSYNRAKETQYF

d_gene: TRBD1
abundance: -
j_gene: TRBJ1-2
v_gene: TRBV4-1
CDR3nt: TGCGCCAGCAGTCTAATTACAGGGGACTATGGCTACACCTTC
CDR3aa: CASSLITGDYGYTF

d_gene: -
abundance: -
j_gene: TRBJ2-6
v_gene: TRBV6-1
CDR3nt: TGTGCCAGCAGTGAAGCGAGGGTGGAGGTCGCTGGGGCCAACGTCCTGACTTTC
CDR3aa: CASSEARVEVAGANVLTF

d_gene: TRBD1
abundance: -
j_gene: TRBJ1-3
v_gene: TRBV18
CDR3nt: TGTGCCAGCTCACAAGGGGACAGTTCCTCTGGAAACACCATATATTTT
CDR3aa: CASSQGDSSSGNTIYF

d_gene: -
abundance: -
j_gene: TRBJ1-6
v_gene: TRBV7-2
CDR3nt: TGTGCCAGCAGCCCCGGGACACGAAGAAATTCACCCCTCCACTTT
CDR3aa: CASSPGTRRNSPLHF

d_gene: TRBD2
abundance: -
j_gene: TRBJ2-7
v_gene: TRBV11-2
CDR3nt: TGTGCCAGCAGCGTCACCGGGACTAGCGGGCCCGGCGAGCAGTACTTC
CDR3aa: CASSVTGTSGPGEQYF

d_gene: TRBD2
abundance: -
j_gene: TRBJ2-3
v_gene: TRBV15
CDR3nt: TGTGCCACCAGCAGAGTAGCGGGGGCCGTCACAGATACGCAGTATTTT
CDR3aa: CATSRVAGAVTDTQYF

d_gene: -
abundance: -
j_gene: TRBJ1-1
v_gene: TRBV18
CDR3nt: TGTGCCAGCTCACAAGGAGGGCGGAACACTGAAGCTTTCTTT
CDR3aa: CASSQGGRNTEAFF

d_gene: TRBD1
abundance: once
j_gene: TRBJ1-2
v_gene: TRBV6-5
CDR3nt: TGTGCCAGCAGTTTGGGACAGAACTATGGCTACACCTTC
CDR3aa: CASSLGQNYGYTF

d_gene: -
abundance: -
j_gene: TRBJ1-4
v_gene: TRBV5-1
CDR3nt: TGCGCCAGCAGCTTCCGCAGGGGCCCTAATGAAAAACTGTTTTTT
CDR3aa: CASSFRRGPNEKLFF

d_gene: -
abundance: -
j_gene: TRBJ2-2
v_gene: TRBV9
CDR3nt: TGTGCCAGCAGCCTCGACGACACCGGGGAGCTGTTTTTT
CDR3aa: CASSLDDTGELFF

d_gene: -
abundance: -
j_gene: TRBJ1-1
v_gene: TRBV2
CDR3nt: TGTGCCGATCTAGGGATAGAGGACACTGAAGCTTTCTTT
CDR3aa: CADLGIEDTEAFF

d_gene: -
abundance: -
j_gene: TRBJ2-3
v_gene: TRBV5-6
CDR3nt: TGTGCCAGCAGCACCCGGTTTACAGATACGCAGTATTTT
CDR3aa: CASSTRFTDTQYF

d_gene: -
abundance: -
j_gene: TRBJ2-7
v_gene: TRBV19
CDR3nt: TGTGCCAGTAGCCCAACTTTGGGTACGTCGGGGACTGGCGGGCAGTACTTC
CDR3aa: CASSPTLGTSGTGGQYF

d_gene: -
abundance: once
j_gene: TRBJ1-5
v_gene: TRBV7-9
CDR3nt: TGTGCCAGCAGCTTAGGGGGGGAGGCGAGTAATCAGCCCCAGCATTTT
CDR3aa: CASSLGGEASNQPQHF

d_gene: -
abundance: -
j_gene: TRBJ2-7
v_gene: TRBV2
CDR3nt: TGTGCCAGCAGGGACCGGACTGGGACTTACGAGCAGTACTTC
CDR3aa: CASRDRTGTYEQYF

d_gene: TRBD1
abundance: -
j_gene: TRBJ2-2
v_gene: TRBV5-1
CDR3nt: TGCGCCAGCAGCCCTGGACAGGGTACGAACACCGGGGAGCTGTTTTTT
CDR3aa: CASSPGQGTNTGELFF

d_gene: -
abundance: -
j_gene: TRBJ2-1
v_gene: TRBV7-2
CDR3nt: TGTGCCAGCAGCTTATTTAGGGGGGTCAATGAGCAGTTCTTC
CDR3aa: CASSLFRGVNEQFF

d_gene: TRBD2
abundance: -
j_gene: TRBJ2-1
v_gene: TRBV5-1
CDR3nt: TGCGCCAGCAGCTCGGGACTACGCTACAATGAGCAGTTCTTC
CDR3aa: CASSSGLRYNEQFF

d_gene: -
abundance: -
j_gene: TRBJ2-4
v_gene: TRBV10-3
CDR3nt: TGTGCCATCAGTGCCTCGGGCACCAAAAACATTCAGTACTTC
CDR3aa: CAISASGTKNIQYF

d_gene: -
abundance: -
j_gene: TRBJ2-7
v_gene: TRBV27
CDR3nt: TGTGCCAGCAGTTTAGTCAGACACTACGAGCAGTACTTC
CDR3aa: CASSLVRHYEQYF

d_gene: -
abundance: -
j_gene: TRBJ1-2
v_gene: TRBV19
CDR3nt: TGTGCCAGTAGTGGCTTAGGACAGCACTATGGCTACACCTTC
CDR3aa: CASSGLGQHYGYTF

d_gene: -
abundance: -
j_gene: TRBJ2-1
v_gene: TRBV7-9
CDR3nt: TGTGCCAGCAGCCCCCGACAGGGACTGAAGTTCTTC
CDR3aa: CASSPRQGLKFF

d_gene: -
abundance: -
j_gene: TRBJ2-7
v_gene: TRBV11-3
CDR3nt: TGTGCCAGCAGCTTCGGGTCCCTCTACGAGCAGTACTTC
CDR3aa: CASSFGSLYEQYF

d_gene: TRBD1
abundance: -
j_gene: TRBJ1-2
v_gene: TRBV6-1
CDR3nt: TGTGCCAGCACCCGGGACAGAGCCCTTACCTCTTCTTACTTC
CDR3aa: CASTRDRALTSSYF

d_gene: TRBD2
abundance: -
j_gene: TRBJ2-1
v_gene: TRBV7-8
CDR3nt: TGTGCCAGCAGCTTTAGGTCCCAGCGGGGGGACTCCTACAATGAGCAGTTCTTC
CDR3aa: CASSFRSQRGDSYNEQFF

d_gene: TRBD2
abundance: -
j_gene: TRBJ2-3
v_gene: TRBV9
CDR3nt: TGTGCCAGCAGCCCCTCGCGGGGGGGAACAGATACGCAGTATTTT
CDR3aa: CASSPSRGGTDTQYF

d_gene: TRBD1
abundance: -
j_gene: TRBJ1-6
v_gene: TRBV6-1
CDR3nt: TGTGCCAGCAGTGAAGTCTGGGACAGGGGTAATTCACCCCTCCACTTT
CDR3aa: CASSEVWDRGNSPLHF

d_gene: -
abundance: -
j_gene: TRBJ2-1
v_gene: TRBV5-4
CDR3nt: TGTGCCAGCAGCCAGGACTATCAAAGAGAGCAGTTCTTC
CDR3aa: CASSQDYQREQFF

d_gene: TRBD2
abundance: -
j_gene: TRBJ2-3
v_gene: TRBV5-1
CDR3nt: TGCGCCAGCAGCATAGCGGGGACCCGGGATACGCAGTATTTT
CDR3aa: CASSIAGTRDTQYF

d_gene: -
abundance: -
j_gene: TRBJ2-7
v_gene: TRBV30
CDR3nt: TGTGCCTGGAGTGTTAATATTGGGGACGAGCAGTACTTC
CDR3aa: CAWSVNIGDEQYF

d_gene: TRBD1
abundance: -
j_gene: TRBJ1-5
v_gene: TRBV6-5
CDR3nt: TGTGCCAGCAGTTTAACAGGGGTGGGTAGCAATCAGCCCCAGCATTTT
CDR3aa: CASSLTGVGSNQPQHF

d_gene: TRBD2
abundance: -
j_gene: TRBJ2-7
v_gene: TRBV18
CDR3nt: TGTGCCAGCTCCCTCGGCGGGAGAGATTACGAGCAGTACTTC
CDR3aa: CASSLGGRDYEQYF

d_gene: TRBD1
abundance: -
j_gene: TRBJ2-7
v_gene: TRBV5-8
CDR3nt: TGTGCCAGCAGCTTGGCCAGGACAGGGGCTAAATACGAGCAGTACTTC
CDR3aa: CASSLARTGAKYEQYF

d_gene: TRBD2
abundance: -
j_gene: TRBJ2-5
v_gene: TRBV7-9
CDR3nt: TGTGCCAGCAGTCAGACTAGCGGGAGGGAGACCCAGTACTTC
CDR3aa: CASSQTSGRETQYF

d_gene: -
abundance: -
j_gene: TRBJ1-1
v_gene: TRBV30
CDR3nt: TGTGCCTGGAGTCTAAGGCCCCTGGGAAACACTGAAGCTTTCTTT
CDR3aa: CAWSLRPLGNTEAFF

d_gene: TRBD1
abundance: -
j_gene: TRBJ1-1
v_gene: TRBV29-1
CDR3nt: TGCAGCGGACGGGACAGGGTGGGAACTGAAGCTTTCTTT
CDR3aa: CSGRDRVGTEAFF

d_gene: -
abundance: -
j_gene: TRBJ1-3
v_gene: TRBV6-5
CDR3nt: TGTGCCAGCAGTTCGGAAAACACCATATATTTT
CDR3aa: CASSSENTIYF

d_gene: TRBD1
abundance: -
j_gene: TRBJ2-2
v_gene: TRBV11-2
CDR3nt: TGTGCCAGCAGCCAATCCGGACAGGGGTGGATCGGGGAGCTGTTTTTT
CDR3aa: CASSQSGQGWIGELFF

d_gene: -
abundance: -
j_gene: TRBJ1-3
v_gene: TRBV19
CDR3nt: TGTGCCAGTAGGACGAATAACAGGTACTCTGGAAACACCATATATTTT
CDR3aa: CASRTNNRYSGNTIYF